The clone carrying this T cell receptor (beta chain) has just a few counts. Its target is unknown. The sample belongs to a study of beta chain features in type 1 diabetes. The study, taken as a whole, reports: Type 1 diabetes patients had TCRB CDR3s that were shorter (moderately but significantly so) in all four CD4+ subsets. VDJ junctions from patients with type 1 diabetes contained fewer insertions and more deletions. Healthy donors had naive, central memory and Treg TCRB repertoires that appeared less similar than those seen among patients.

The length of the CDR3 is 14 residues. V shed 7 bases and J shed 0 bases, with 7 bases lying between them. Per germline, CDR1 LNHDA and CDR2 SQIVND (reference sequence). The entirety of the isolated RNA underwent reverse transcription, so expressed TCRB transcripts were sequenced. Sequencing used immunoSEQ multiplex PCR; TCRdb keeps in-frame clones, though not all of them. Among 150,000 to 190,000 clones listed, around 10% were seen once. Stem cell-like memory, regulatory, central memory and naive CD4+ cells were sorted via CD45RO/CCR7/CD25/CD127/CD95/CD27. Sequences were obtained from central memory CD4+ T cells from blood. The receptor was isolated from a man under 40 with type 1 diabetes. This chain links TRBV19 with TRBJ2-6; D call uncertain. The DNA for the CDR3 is TGTGCCAGTACTCAGATCTCTGGGGCCAACGTCCTGACTTTC. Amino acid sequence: CASTQISGANVLTF. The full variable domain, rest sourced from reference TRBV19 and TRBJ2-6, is DGGITQSPKYLFRKEGQNVTLSCEQNLNHDAMYWYRQDPGQGLRLIYYSQIVNDFQKGDIAEGYSVSREKKESFPLTVTSAQKNPTAFYLCASTQISGANVLTFGAGSRLTVL.